This T cell receptor beta chain appears in the sequencing data of a study of T cell responses to AZD1222 COVID-19 vaccine. Notes on the study in general: Repertoires in all cases were sampled only once the peak T cell response had passed. Just a handful of people given AZD1222 tested seropositive at baseline.

Libraries were prepared by immunoSEQ multiplex PCR; TCRdb keeps only in-frame clonotypes and omits some of them. Of 100,000 to 150,000 clones listed, about nine tenths are singletons. Note on this clone: Antigen: not known.

This CDR3 comprises 12 residues. Germline V lookup: CDR1 KGHDR, CDR2 SFDVKD. The germline V and J ends were trimmed by 7 bases and 7 bases, with 12 bases remaining between them. The material was peripheral blood, obtained on day 0 of AZD1222 vaccination. The sequence was obtained from an adult in good health. The chain is built from TRBV24-1 and TRBJ1-2; D might be TRBD1 (5 bases). CDR3: CATSSGAFGYTF. For the CDR3, the DNA is TGTGCCACCAGCTCTGGGGCGTTTGGCTACACCTTC.